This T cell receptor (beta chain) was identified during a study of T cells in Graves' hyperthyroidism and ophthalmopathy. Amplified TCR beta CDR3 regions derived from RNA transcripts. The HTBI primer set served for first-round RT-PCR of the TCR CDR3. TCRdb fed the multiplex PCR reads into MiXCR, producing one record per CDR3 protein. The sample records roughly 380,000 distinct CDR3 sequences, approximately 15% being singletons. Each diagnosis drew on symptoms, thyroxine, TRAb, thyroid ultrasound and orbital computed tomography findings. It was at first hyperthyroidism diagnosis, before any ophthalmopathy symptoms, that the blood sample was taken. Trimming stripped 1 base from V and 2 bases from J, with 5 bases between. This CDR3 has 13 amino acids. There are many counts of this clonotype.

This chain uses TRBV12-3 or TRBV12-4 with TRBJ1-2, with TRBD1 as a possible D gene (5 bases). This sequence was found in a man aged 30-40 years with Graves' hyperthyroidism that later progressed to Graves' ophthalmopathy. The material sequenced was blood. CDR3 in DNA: TGTGCCAGCAGTTTAGGGGGGAACTATGGCTACACCTTC. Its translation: CASSLGGNYGYTF.